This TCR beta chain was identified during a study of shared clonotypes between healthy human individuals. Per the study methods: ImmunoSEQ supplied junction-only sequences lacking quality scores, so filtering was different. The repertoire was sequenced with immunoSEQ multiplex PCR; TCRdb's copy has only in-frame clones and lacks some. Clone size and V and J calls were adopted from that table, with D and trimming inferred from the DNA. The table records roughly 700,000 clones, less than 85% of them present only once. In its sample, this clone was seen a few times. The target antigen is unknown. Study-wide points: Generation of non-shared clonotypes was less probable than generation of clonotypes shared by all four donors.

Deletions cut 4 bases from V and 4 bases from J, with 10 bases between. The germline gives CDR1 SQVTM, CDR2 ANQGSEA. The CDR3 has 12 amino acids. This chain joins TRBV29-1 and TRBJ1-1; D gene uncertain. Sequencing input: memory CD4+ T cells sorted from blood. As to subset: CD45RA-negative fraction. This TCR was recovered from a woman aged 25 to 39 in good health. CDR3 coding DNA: TGCAGCGTTGTAAGGACGGGCACTGAAGCTTTCTTT. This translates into CSVVRTGTEAFF. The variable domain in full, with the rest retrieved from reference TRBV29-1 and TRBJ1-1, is SAVISQKPSRDICQRGTSLTIQCQVDSQVTMMFWYRQQPGQSLTLIATANQGSEATYESGFVIDKFPISRPNLTFSTLTVSNMSPEDSSIYLCSVVRTGTEAFFGQGTRLTVV.